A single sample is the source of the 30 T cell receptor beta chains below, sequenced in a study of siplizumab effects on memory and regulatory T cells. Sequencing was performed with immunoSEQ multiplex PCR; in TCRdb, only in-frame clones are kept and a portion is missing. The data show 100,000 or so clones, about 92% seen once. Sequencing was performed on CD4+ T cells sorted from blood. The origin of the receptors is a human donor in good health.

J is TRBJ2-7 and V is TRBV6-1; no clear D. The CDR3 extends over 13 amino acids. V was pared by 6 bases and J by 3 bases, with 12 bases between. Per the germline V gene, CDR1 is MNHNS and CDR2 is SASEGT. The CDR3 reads CASSLDRFYEQYF. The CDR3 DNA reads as TGTGCCAGCAGCTTAGACCGGTTCTACGAGCAGTACTTC.

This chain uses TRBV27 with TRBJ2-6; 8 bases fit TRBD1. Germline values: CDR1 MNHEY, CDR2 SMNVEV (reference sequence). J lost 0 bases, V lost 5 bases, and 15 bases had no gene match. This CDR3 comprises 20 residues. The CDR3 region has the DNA TGTGCCAGCAGTCCCCGAATTACGGTGACAGGGGCCTCTGGGGCCAACGTCCTGACTTTC. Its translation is CASSPRITVTGASGANVLTF.

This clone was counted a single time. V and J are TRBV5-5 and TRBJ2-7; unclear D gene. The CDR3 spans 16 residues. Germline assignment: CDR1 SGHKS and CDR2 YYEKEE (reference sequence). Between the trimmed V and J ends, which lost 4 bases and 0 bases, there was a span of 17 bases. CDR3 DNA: TGTGCCAGCAGCGATCAACTCGGCTTCAGCTCCTACGAGCAGTACTTC. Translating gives CASSDQLGFSSYEQYF.

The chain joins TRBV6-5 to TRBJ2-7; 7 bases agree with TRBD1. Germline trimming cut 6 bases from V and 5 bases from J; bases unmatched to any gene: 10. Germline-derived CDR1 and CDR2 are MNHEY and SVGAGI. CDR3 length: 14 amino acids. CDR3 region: CASRSGGRLDEQYF. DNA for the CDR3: TGTGCCAGCAGGTCAGGGGGTAGGCTGGACGAGCAGTACTTC.

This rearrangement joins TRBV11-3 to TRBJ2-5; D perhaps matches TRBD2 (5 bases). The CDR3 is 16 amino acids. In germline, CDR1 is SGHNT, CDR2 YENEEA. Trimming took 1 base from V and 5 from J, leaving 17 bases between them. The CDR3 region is CASSLGGKPGWETQYF. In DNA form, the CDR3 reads TGTGCCAGCAGCTTAGGAGGGAAACCGGGCTGGGAGACCCAGTACTTC.

The CDR3, as DNA: TGTGCCAGCAGCAGAGGGGGGCAGCCTCCTGACACCTTC. This translates into CASSRGGQPPDTF. The V call is TRBV7-9, the J call TRBJ1-2; D possibly corresponds to TRBD1 (6 bases). Germline-derived CDR1 and CDR2 are SEHNR and FQNEAQ (reference sequence). This CDR3 has 13 residues. With 5 bases removed from V and 12 bases from J, the gap between germline ends came to 19 bases.

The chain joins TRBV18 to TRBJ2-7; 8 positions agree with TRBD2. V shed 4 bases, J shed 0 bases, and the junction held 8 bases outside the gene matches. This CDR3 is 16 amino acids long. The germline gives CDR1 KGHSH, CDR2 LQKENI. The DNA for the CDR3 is TGTGCCAGCTCACGATTGAATAGCGGGGACTCCTACGAGCAGTACTTC. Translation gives CASSRLNSGDSYEQYF.

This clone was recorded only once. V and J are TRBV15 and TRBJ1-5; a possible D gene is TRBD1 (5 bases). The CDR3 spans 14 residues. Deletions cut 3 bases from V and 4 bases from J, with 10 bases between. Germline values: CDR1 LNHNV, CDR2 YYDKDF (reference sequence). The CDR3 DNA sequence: TGTGCCACCAGCAGGGACAACAGAAATCAGCCCCAGCATTTT. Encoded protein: CATSRDNRNQPQHF.

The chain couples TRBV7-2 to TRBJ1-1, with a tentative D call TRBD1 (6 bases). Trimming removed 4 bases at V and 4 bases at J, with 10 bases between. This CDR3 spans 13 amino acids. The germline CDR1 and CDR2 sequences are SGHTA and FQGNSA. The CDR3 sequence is CASSYSRGTEAFF. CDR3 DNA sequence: TGTGCCAGCAGCTATAGCAGGGGCACTGAAGCTTTCTTT.

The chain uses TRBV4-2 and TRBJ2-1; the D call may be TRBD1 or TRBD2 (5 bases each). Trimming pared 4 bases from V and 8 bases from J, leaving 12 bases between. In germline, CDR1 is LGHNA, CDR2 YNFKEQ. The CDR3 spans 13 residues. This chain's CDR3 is CASSLGRGDEQFF. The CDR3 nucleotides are TGTGCCAGCAGCCTCGGAAGAGGGGATGAGCAGTTCTTC.

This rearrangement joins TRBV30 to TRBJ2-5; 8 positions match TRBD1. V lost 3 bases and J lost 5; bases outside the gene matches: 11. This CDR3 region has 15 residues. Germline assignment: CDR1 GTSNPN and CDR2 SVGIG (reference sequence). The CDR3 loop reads CAWRSPGGSWETQYF. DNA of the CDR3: TGTGCCTGGAGGAGTCCAGGGGGCTCTTGGGAGACCCAGTACTTC.

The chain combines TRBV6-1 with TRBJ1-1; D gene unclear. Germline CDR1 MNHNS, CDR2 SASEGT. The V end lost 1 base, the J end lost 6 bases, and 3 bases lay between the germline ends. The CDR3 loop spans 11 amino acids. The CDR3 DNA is TGTGCCAGCAGTGAAGACCCTGAAGCTTTCTTT. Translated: CASSEDPEAFF.

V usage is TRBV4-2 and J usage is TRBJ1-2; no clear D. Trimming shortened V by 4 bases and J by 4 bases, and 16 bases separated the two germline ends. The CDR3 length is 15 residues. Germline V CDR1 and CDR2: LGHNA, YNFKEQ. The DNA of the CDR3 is TGTGCCAGCAGCCCGCGGGAGGACTCGGGCTATGGCTACACCTTC. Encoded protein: CASSPREDSGYGYTF.

The CDR3 spells CASSKGAWERNTEAFF. As DNA, the CDR3 is TGTGCCAGCAGCAAAGGGGCCTGGGAACGTAACACTGAAGCTTTCTTT. The chain combines TRBV21-1 with TRBJ1-1. TRBV21-1 is deemed a pseudogene. This CDR3 comprises 16 residues.

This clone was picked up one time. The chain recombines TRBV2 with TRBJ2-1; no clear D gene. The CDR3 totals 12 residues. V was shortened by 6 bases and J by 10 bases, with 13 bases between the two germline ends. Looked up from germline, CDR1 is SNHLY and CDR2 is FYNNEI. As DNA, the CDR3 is TGTGCCAGCAGGGACCCGACGAAAGAGCAGTTCTTC. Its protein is CASRDPTKEQFF.

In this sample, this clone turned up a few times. CDR3 DNA sequence: TGTGCCTGGAGTGTACACGGAACGAACACCGGGGAGCTGTTTTTT. Encoded protein: CAWSVHGTNTGELFF. The J gene is TRBJ2-2, the V gene TRBV30; no clear D gene. Germline V lookup: CDR1 GTSNPN, CDR2 SVGIG (reference sequence). This CDR3 spans 15 amino acids. V was clipped by 0 bases and J by 0 bases, with 8 bases between them.

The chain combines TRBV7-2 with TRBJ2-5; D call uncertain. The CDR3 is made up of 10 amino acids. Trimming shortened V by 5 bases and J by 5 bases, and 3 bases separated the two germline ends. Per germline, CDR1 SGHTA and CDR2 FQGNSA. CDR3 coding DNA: TGTGCCAGCAGCGGGGAGACCCAGTACTTC. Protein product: CASSGETQYF.

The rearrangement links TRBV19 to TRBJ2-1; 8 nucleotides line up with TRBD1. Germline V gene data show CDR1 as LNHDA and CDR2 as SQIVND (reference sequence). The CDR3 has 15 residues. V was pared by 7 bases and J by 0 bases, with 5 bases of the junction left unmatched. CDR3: CASTGTGSSYNEQFF. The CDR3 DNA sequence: TGTGCCAGTACTGGGACAGGTAGCTCCTACAATGAGCAGTTCTTC.

CDR3 loop: CASSSGSFYNEQFF. The CDR3 DNA is TGTGCCAGCAGCAGCGGGAGTTTCTACAATGAGCAGTTCTTC. The chain couples TRBV2 to TRBJ2-1; 8 nucleotides align to TRBD2. J gave up 3 bases and V 6 bases, and 4 bases lay outside the gene matches. The CDR3 runs 14 residues. The germline V gene encodes CDR1 SNHLY and CDR2 FYNNEI.

CDR3 region: CASRLTGSANTGELFF. The CDR3 DNA reads TGTGCCAGCAGACTGACAGGGTCCGCGAACACCGGGGAGCTGTTTTTT. The chain uses TRBV28 and TRBJ2-2; 7 bases are a match to TRBD1. V shed 6 bases and J 0 bases; nucleotides not matched to a gene: 7. This CDR3 has 16 amino acids. Germline V gene sequence: CDR1 MDHEN, CDR2 SYDVKM.

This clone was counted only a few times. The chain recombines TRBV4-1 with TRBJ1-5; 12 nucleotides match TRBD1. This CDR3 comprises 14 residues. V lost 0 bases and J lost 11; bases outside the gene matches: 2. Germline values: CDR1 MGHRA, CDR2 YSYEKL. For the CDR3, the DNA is TGCGCCAGCAGCCAAGAGGGACAGGGGGCAGCCCAGCATTTT. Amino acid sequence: CASSQEGQGAAQHF.

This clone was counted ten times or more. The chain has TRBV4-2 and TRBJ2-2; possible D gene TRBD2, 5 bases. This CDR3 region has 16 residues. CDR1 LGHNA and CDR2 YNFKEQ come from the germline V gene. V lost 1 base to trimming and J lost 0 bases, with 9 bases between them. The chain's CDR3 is CASSQVTGTNTGELFF. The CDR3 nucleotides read TGTGCCAGCAGCCAAGTCACCGGGACGAACACCGGGGAGCTGTTTTTT.

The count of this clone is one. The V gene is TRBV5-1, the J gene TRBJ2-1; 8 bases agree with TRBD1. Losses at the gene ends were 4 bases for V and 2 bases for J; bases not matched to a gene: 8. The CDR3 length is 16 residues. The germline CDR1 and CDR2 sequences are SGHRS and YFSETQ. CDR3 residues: CASSTVTGVPYNEQFF. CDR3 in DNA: TGCGCCAGCAGCACTGTGACAGGGGTCCCCTACAATGAGCAGTTCTTC.

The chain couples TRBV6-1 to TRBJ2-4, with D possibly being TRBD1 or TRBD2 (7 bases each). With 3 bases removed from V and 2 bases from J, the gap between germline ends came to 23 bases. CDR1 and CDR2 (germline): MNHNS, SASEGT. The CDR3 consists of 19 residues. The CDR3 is CASSETFFEQGGTKNIQYF. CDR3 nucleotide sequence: TGTGCCAGCAGTGAGACTTTTTTTGAGCAGGGGGGGACCAAAAACATTCAGTACTTC.

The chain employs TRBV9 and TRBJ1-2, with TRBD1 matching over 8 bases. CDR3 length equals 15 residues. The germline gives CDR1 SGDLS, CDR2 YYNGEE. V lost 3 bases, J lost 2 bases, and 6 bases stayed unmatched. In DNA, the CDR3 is TGTGCCAGCAGCGCGCTGGGACAGGTGAACTATGGCTACACCTTC. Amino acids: CASSALGQVNYGYTF.

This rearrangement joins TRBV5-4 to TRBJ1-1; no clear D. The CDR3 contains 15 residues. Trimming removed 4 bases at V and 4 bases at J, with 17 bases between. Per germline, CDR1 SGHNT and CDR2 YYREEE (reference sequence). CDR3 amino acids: CASSPPVGLGTEAFF. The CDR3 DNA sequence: TGTGCCAGCAGCCCCCCAGTCGGACTGGGCACTGAAGCTTTCTTT.

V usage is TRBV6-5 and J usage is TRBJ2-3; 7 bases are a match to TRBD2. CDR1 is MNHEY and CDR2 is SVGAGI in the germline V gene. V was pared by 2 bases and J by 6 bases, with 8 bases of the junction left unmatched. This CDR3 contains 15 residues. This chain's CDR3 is CASSYVGGRGDTQYF. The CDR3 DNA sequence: TGTGCCAGCAGTTACGTTGGCGGGAGAGGGGATACGCAGTATTTT.

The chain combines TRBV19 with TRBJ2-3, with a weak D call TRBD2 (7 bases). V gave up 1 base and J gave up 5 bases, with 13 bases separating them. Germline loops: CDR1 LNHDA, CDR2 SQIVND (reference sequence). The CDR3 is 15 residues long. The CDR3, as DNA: TGTGCCAGTAGTATAGCGGGGGCGGGGGAAGATACGCAGTATTTT. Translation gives CASSIAGAGEDTQYF.

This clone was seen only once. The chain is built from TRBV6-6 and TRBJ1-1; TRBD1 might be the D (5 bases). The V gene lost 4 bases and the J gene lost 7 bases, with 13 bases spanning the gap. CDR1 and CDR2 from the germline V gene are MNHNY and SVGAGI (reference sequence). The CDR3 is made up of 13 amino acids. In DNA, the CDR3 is TGTGCCAGCAGTTTACGGACAAAATTTGAAGCTTTCTTT. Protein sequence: CASSLRTKFEAFF.

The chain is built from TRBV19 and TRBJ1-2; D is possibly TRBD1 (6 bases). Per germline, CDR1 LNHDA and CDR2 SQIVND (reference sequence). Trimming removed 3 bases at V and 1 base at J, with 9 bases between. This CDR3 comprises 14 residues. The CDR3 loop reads CASSIVGGNYGYTF. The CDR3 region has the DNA TGTGCCAGTAGTATCGTAGGGGGTAACTATGGCTACACCTTC.